The rows below give T cell receptor beta chains drawn from one sample of a study of neoadjuvant anti-PD-1 for oral cavity cancer. Sequencing was performed with immunoSEQ multiplex PCR; in TCRdb, only in-frame clones are kept and a portion is missing. In the table there are approximately 16,000 clones, 35% to 50% of which are singletons. The starting material was tumor tissue, obtained after nivolumab (anti-PD-1) treatment. The receptors were sampled from a person between 40 and 85 years old with oral cavity squamous cell carcinoma. Both conserved end residues are part of each CDR3. D genes are given only for firm matches. Size is stated for part of the rows, as once, few or many counts, or as a class when the clone is expanded.

size: NA
V: TRBV5-1
J: TRBJ2-2
D: NA
CDR3: CASSLGNANTGELFF
DNA: TGCGCCAGCAGCTTGGGGAACGCGAACACCGGGGAGCTGTTTTTT

size: NA
V: TRBV5-1
J: TRBJ1-4
D: TRBD1
CDR3: CASSLEGGREVEKLFF
DNA: TGCGCCAGCAGCTTGGAAGGGGGCAGGGAGGTCGAAAAACTGTTTTTT

size: few
V: TRBV5-8
J: TRBJ2-5
D: NA
CDR3: CASSLVRSAQYF
DNA: TGTGCCAGCAGCTTGGTTCGTAGTGCCCAGTACTTC

size: NA
V: TRBV5-4
J: TRBJ1-6
D: NA
CDR3: CASSLDSRTSPLHF
DNA: TGTGCCAGCAGCTTAGACTCGCGGACTTCACCCCTCCACTTT

size: NA
V: TRBV5-6
J: TRBJ1-2
D: NA
CDR3: CASGRWQINYGYTF
DNA: TGTGCCAGTGGGAGATGGCAGATTAACTATGGCTACACCTTC

size: few
V: TRBV10-3
J: TRBJ1-1
D: NA
CDR3: CAISERGGAEAFF
DNA: TGTGCCATCAGTGAAAGGGGAGGGGCTGAAGCTTTCTTT

size: few
V: TRBV6-5
J: TRBJ1-3
D: NA
CDR3: CASSYRDTSGNTIYF
DNA: TGTGCCAGCAGTTACCGGGACACCTCTGGAAACACCATATATTTT

size: few
V: TRBV6-1
J: TRBJ1-6
D: TRBD1
CDR3: CASSGTRQGPTSPLHF
DNA: TGTGCCAGCAGTGGTACACGACAGGGACCAACTTCACCCCTCCACTTT

size: NA
V: TRBV6-1
J: TRBJ1-2
D: TRBD1
CDR3: CASSARQGEDGYTF
DNA: TGTGCCAGCAGTGCCCGACAGGGGGAGGATGGCTACACCTTC

size: NA
V: TRBV11-2
J: TRBJ2-3
D: NA
CDR3: CASSLEGRGATDTQYF
DNA: TGTGCCAGCAGCTTAGAGGGCCGGGGAGCCACAGATACGCAGTATTTT

size: few
V: TRBV12-5
J: TRBJ1-1
D: NA
CDR3: CASGLDRNTEAFF
DNA: TGTGCTAGTGGTTTGGACCGGAACACTGAAGCTTTCTTT

size: NA
V: TRBV30
J: TRBJ2-3
D: TRBD2
CDR3: CAWKMRGVDTQYF
DNA: TGTGCCTGGAAGATGCGGGGGGTAGATACGCAGTATTTT

size: many
V: TRBV30
J: TRBJ2-3
D: TRBD2
CDR3: CAWSGLAGGRSTDTQYF
DNA: TGTGCCTGGAGCGGACTAGCGGGGGGCCGTAGCACAGATACGCAGTATTTT

size: many
V: TRBV7-2
J: TRBJ2-7
D: TRBD2
CDR3: CASSPTSGTYEQYF
DNA: TGTGCCAGCAGCCCAACTAGCGGCACCTACGAGCAGTACTTC

size: NA
V: TRBV6-1
J: TRBJ2-5
D: TRBD2
CDR3: CASTEGTSLRETQYF
DNA: TGTGCCAGTACAGAGGGGACTAGCCTTCGAGAGACCCAGTACTTC

size: NA
V: TRBV9
J: TRBJ2-1
D: TRBD2
CDR3: CASSLEGGGNNEQFF
DNA: TGTGCCAGCAGCCTCGAAGGCGGGGGGAACAATGAGCAGTTCTTC

size: NA
V: TRBV29-1
J: TRBJ2-7
D: NA
CDR3: CSAAEGGVYEQYF
DNA: TGCAGCGCTGCCGAGGGGGGTGTCTACGAGCAGTACTTC

size: NA
V: TRBV29-1
J: TRBJ2-1
D: NA
CDR3: CSVATGYEQFF
DNA: TGCAGCGTGGCTACAGGGTATGAGCAGTTCTTC

size: NA
V: TRBV10-3
J: TRBJ2-1
D: NA
CDR3: CASGVQGRNEQFF
DNA: TGTGCCAGCGGGGTCCAAGGGCGCAATGAGCAGTTCTTC

size: NA
V: TRBV28
J: TRBJ1-4
D: TRBD1
CDR3: CASTSFGTGGNNEKLFF
DNA: TGTGCCAGCACCTCATTCGGGACAGGGGGCAATAATGAAAAACTGTTTTTT

size: NA
V: TRBV9
J: TRBJ2-2
D: TRBD1
CDR3: CASSAPGGGNTGELFF
DNA: TGTGCCAGCAGCGCACCAGGGGGTGGGAACACCGGGGAGCTGTTTTTT

size: NA
V: TRBV10-2
J: TRBJ1-2
D: NA
CDR3: CASSGPDSGYTF
DNA: TGCGCCAGCAGTGGACCGGACTCTGGCTACACCTTC

size: NA
V: TRBV5-1
J: TRBJ2-3
D: NA
CDR3: CASSLGGASSTDTQYF
DNA: TGCGCCAGCAGCCTGGGGGGCGCATCTAGCACAGATACGCAGTATTTT

size: NA
V: TRBV15
J: TRBJ2-3
D: TRBD2
CDR3: CATSRGTSGGDTQYF
DNA: TGTGCCACCAGCAGAGGTACTAGCGGGGGAGATACGCAGTATTTT

size: few
V: TRBV5-4
J: TRBJ1-6
D: NA
CDR3: CASSLGQFNSPLHF
DNA: TGTGCCAGCAGCTTGGGGCAGTTCAATTCACCCCTCCACTTT

size: NA
V: TRBV11-1
J: TRBJ2-7
D: TRBD2
CDR3: CASSLTSGGPYEQYF
DNA: TGTGCCAGCAGCTTGACTAGCGGGGGCCCCTACGAGCAGTACTTC

size: NA
V: TRBV6-5
J: TRBJ1-4
D: NA
CDR3: CASSPMWNNEKLFF
DNA: TGTGCCAGCAGTCCCATGTGGAATAATGAAAAACTGTTTTTT

size: NA
V: TRBV11-2
J: TRBJ1-2
D: NA
CDR3: CASSSIQGTYSYGYTF
DNA: TGTGCCAGCAGCTCTATTCAGGGTACCTATTCCTATGGCTACACCTTC

size: NA
V: TRBV7-2
J: TRBJ1-3
D: NA
CDR3: CASSSWGGAGNTIYF
DNA: TGTGCCAGCAGCTCCTGGGGGGGGGCTGGAAACACCATATATTTT

size: NA
V: TRBV30
J: TRBJ2-1
D: TRBD1
CDR3: CAWRRGTGPYNEQFF
DNA: TGTGCCTGGAGACGGGGGACAGGGCCCTACAATGAGCAGTTCTTC

size: once
V: TRBV27
J: TRBJ1-2
D: TRBD1
CDR3: CASSRRTGRPGGYGYTF
DNA: TGTGCCAGCAGTCGGCGGACAGGGAGGCCCGGGGGCTATGGCTACACCTTC

size: NA
V: TRBV11-1
J: TRBJ1-1
D: NA
CDR3: CASSLVVQQDTEAFF
DNA: TGTGCCAGCAGCTTGGTAGTACAGCAAGACACTGAAGCTTTCTTT

size: NA
V: TRBV10-3
J: TRBJ2-7
D: NA
CDR3: CAISEIWGPSSYEQYF
DNA: TGTGCCATCAGTGAGATATGGGGCCCCAGCTCCTACGAGCAGTACTTC

size: few
V: TRBV15
J: TRBJ1-1
D: NA
CDR3: CATSKEVGTEAFF
DNA: TGTGCCACCAGCAAAGAAGTCGGCACTGAAGCTTTCTTT

size: few
V: TRBV6-4
J: TRBJ1-5
D: NA
CDR3: CANRAGVNSNQPQHF
DNA: TGTGCCAACAGGGCCGGAGTAAATAGCAATCAGCCCCAGCATTTT

size: few
V: TRBV5-1
J: TRBJ1-2
D: NA
CDR3: CASSLEADTYGYTF
DNA: TGCGCCAGCAGCTTGGAGGCGGACACCTATGGCTACACCTTC